This passage covers 11 T cell receptor beta chains from one sample sequenced in a study of CD8+CD57+ T cells in acquired aplastic anemia. The authors sequenced patients whose flow cytometry had shown CD8+CD57+ cell expansion. For CDR3 and TCR beta VDJ profiling, genomic DNA was the template used. One entry per CDR3 protein results from TCRdb running MiXCR on the reads. The sample shows roughly 180,000 distinct CDR3 sequences, 50% to 65% of them seen only once. Sequencing was done on a sample of sorted CD4+, CD8+, or CD8+CD57+ T cells (not recorded which) from PBMCs. These receptors originate from a human donor with aplastic anemia.

The chain combines TRBV5-1 with TRBJ2-7; D is possibly TRBD1 or TRBD2 (5 bases each). The CDR3 totals 15 residues. Trimming stripped 4 bases from V and 2 bases from J, with 16 bases between. Germline values: CDR1 SGHRS, CDR2 YFSETQ. The CDR3 region is CASSPAGTPTYEQYF. CDR3 coding DNA: TGCGCCAGCAGCCCCGCCGGGACGCCTACCTACGAGCAGTACTTC.

V gene TRBV25-1 combines with J gene TRBJ2-1; D is possibly TRBD1 or TRBD2 (6 bases each). CDR1 and CDR2 (germline): MGHDK, SYGVNS. This CDR3 comprises 14 residues. Trimming cost V 4 bases and J 7 bases, with 14 bases left between them. CDR3 amino acids: CASSVATGRNEQFF. In DNA, the CDR3 is TGTGCCAGCAGTGTGGCCACAGGGAGGAATGAGCAGTTCTTC. Full variable domain (rest looked up from reference TRBV25-1 and TRBJ2-1): EADIYQTPRYLVIGTGKKITLECSQTMGHDKMYWYQQDPGMELHLIHYSYGVNSTEKGDLSSESTVSRIRTEHFPLTLESARPSHTSQYLCASSVATGRNEQFFGPGTRLTVL.

V gene TRBV7-2 combines with J gene TRBJ2-1; D is perhaps TRBD1 or TRBD2 (5 bases each). This CDR3 region has 13 residues. Germline V gene sequence: CDR1 SGHTA, CDR2 FQGNSA. Between the trimmed V and J ends, which lost 4 bases and 5 bases, there was a span of 9 bases. The CDR3 loop is CASSWGRDNEQFF. The DNA for the CDR3 is TGTGCCAGCAGCTGGGGACGGGACAATGAGCAGTTCTTC.

V and J are TRBV7-9 and TRBJ2-1; 7 bases map to TRBD2. The germline V gene encodes CDR1 SEHNR and CDR2 FQNEAQ (reference sequence). The CDR3 is made up of 15 amino acids. The J segment lost 6 bases and the V segment lost 5 bases, leaving 10 bases of the junction unmatched. This chain's CDR3 is CASSPAAGAPNEQFF. The CDR3, as DNA: TGTGCCAGCAGCCCCGCCGCGGGAGCTCCCAATGAGCAGTTCTTC.

V and J are TRBV24-1 and TRBJ1-4; the match to TRBD1 covers 9 bases. Per the germline V gene, CDR1 is KGHDR and CDR2 is SFDVKD. Losses at the gene ends were 2 bases for V and 0 bases for J; bases not matched to a gene: 3. The CDR3 covers 17 residues. The CDR3, as DNA: TGTGCCACCAGTGATTCGGGACAGGGCGCAACTAATGAAAAACTGTTTTTT. Encoded protein: CATSDSGQGATNEKLFF.

The J gene is TRBJ2-7, the V gene TRBV7-2, with D perhaps given as TRBD1 or TRBD2 (5 bases each). From germline, CDR1 is SGHTA and CDR2 FQGNSA. Trimming left V 5 bases short and J 7 bases short, with 12 bases between. This CDR3 spans 12 amino acids. The CDR3 sequence is CASSPWDGEQYF. The CDR3 coding sequence is TGTGCCAGCAGCCCCTGGGACGGAGAGCAGTACTTC.

This clonotype was counted many times. The chain is built from TRBV4-1 and TRBJ1-6, with TRBD1 matching 7 bases. V was clipped by 4 bases and J by 7 bases; unmatched bases: 7. The CDR3 is 15 residues long. From germline, CDR1 is MGHRA and CDR2 YSYEKL. CDR3 sequence (DNA): TGCGCCAGCAGCCCCCCTCCGGGACAGAATTCACCCCTCCACTTT. It yields the protein CASSPPPGQNSPLHF.

The table lists this clonotype with many counts. The V call is TRBV6-5, the J call TRBJ2-7; 9 nucleotides agree with TRBD1. The CDR3 is made up of 15 amino acids. V gave up 0 bases and J gave up 4 bases; unmatched junction bases: 4. CDR1 is MNHEY and CDR2 is SVGAGI in the germline V gene. CDR3 sequence (DNA): TGTGCCAGCAGTTACTCGGGGACAGGGTGGTACGAGCAGTACTTC. This encodes CASSYSGTGWYEQYF.

The CDR3 spells CSARDSRNSPLHF. The CDR3 nucleotides are TGCAGTGCTAGGGATTCGAGGAATTCACCCCTCCACTTT. This chain uses TRBV20-1 with TRBJ1-6; D unclear. The CDR3 totals 13 residues. V dropped 3 bases and J dropped 7 bases, with 10 bases sitting between them. The germline gives CDR1 DFQATT, CDR2 SNEGSKA (reference sequence).

This rearrangement joins TRBV7-9 to TRBJ2-6; TRBD1 is a possible D gene (6 bases). This CDR3 has 15 residues. V was cut by 4 bases and J by 5 bases, with 12 bases left in between. In germline, CDR1 is SEHNR, CDR2 FQNEAQ (reference sequence). CDR3: CASSSTGTRANVLTF. The CDR3 DNA is TGTGCCAGCAGCTCTACAGGGACCAGGGCCAACGTCCTGACTTTC.

The V gene is TRBV5-8, the J gene TRBJ2-5, with D possibly TRBD1 on 6 matching bases. Germline lookup yields CDR1 SGHTS and CDR2 YDEGEE. The CDR3 contains 14 residues. With 4 bases removed from V and 0 bases from J, the gap between germline ends came to 10 bases. CDR3 residues: CASSGSGDQETQYF. As DNA, the CDR3 is TGTGCCAGCAGCGGATCAGGGGACCAAGAGACCCAGTACTTC.